The 20 T cell receptor beta chains in this list originate from one sample, sequenced in a study of T cell repertoires in cytomegalovirus infection (dated by TCRdb to 2018 to 2020). TCRdb records Illumina HiSeq 1500 as the sequencer. TCRdb reanalyzed the raw reads on its own, using fastp at Q25 for trimming and MiXCR for clone calling, and kept in-frame beta chains. Each entry is one CDR3 protein sequence, shown with its most common DNA and genes. This sample lists 680,000 or so distinct CDR3 sequences; roughly 35% were detected once. Of the sample, about 2.8% falls within the top ten clones. The sequencing sample was made of PBMCs. These receptors originate from a human donor in good health (CMV status not recorded). Some clones in this sample may be carry-over from other donors' samples.

V gene TRBV28 combines with J gene TRBJ2-5; no firm D call. This CDR3 comprises 12 residues. Germline-derived CDR1 and CDR2 are MDHEN and SYDVKM. V was shortened by 8 bases and J by 7 bases, with 14 bases between the two germline ends. As DNA, the CDR3 is TGTGCCAGCGGTTATAGCCTTTCGACCCAGTACTTC. Encoded protein: CASGYSLSTQYF.

The chain carries TRBV7-8 and TRBJ2-2; 11 nucleotides align to TRBD2. J gave up 2 bases and V 5 bases, and 7 bases lay outside the gene matches. The V gene's germline CDR1 is SGHVS and CDR2 FQNEAQ. This CDR3 is 17 amino acids long. The CDR3 sequence is CASSRGTSGKNTGELFF. The CDR3 DNA sequence: TGTGCCAGCAGCCGCGGGACTAGCGGAAAAAACACCGGGGAGCTGTTTTTT.

This clonotype was detected many times. Here the CDR3 DNA reads TGTGCCAGCAGCCCGTCGGCAGGGTCTCAGCCCCAGCATTTT. Translation gives CASSPSAGSQPQHF. This sequence joins TRBV7-6 and TRBJ1-5; a possible D gene is TRBD1 (5 bases). Germline CDR1 reads SGHVS; CDR2 reads FNYEAQ. V gave up 5 bases and J gave up 6 bases, with 14 bases separating them. This CDR3 is 14 amino acids long. The whole variable domain, remainder taken from reference TRBV7-6 and TRBJ1-5, is GAGVSQSPRYKVTKRGQDVALRCDPISGHVSLYWYRQALGQGPEFLTYFNYEAQQDKSGLPNDRFSAERPEGSISTLTIQRTEQRDSAMYRCASSPSAGSQPQHFGDGTRLSIL.

The V and J genes are TRBV10-3 and TRBJ1-2, with D unclear. CDR1 is ENHRY and CDR2 is SYGVKD in the germline V gene. The CDR3 has 13 residues. The V end lost 11 bases, the J end lost 8 bases, and 21 bases lay between the germline ends. The CDR3 DNA reads as TGTGCCGCGAACACAATCCCGACGAGAGGCTACACCTTC. Protein product: CAANTIPTRGYTF.

The chain combines TRBV28 with TRBJ1-1; no definite D call. Trimming pared 7 bases from V and 9 bases from J, leaving 12 bases between. Germline V gene data show CDR1 as MDHEN and CDR2 as SYDVKM. The CDR3 totals 11 residues. CDR3 nucleotides: TGTGCCAGCAAGGGTGGCAGAAAAGCTTTCTTT. Its protein is CASKGGRKAFF.

This clonotype was found a few times. The chain is built from TRBV7-9 and TRBJ2-3, with a tentative D call TRBD2 (5 bases). With 1 base removed from V and 2 bases from J, the gap between germline ends came to 13 bases. CDR3 length: 16 amino acids. Germline assignment: CDR1 SEHNR and CDR2 FQNEAQ (reference sequence). CDR3 residues: CASSLVVERLTDTQYF. The CDR3 nucleotides are TGTGCCAGCAGCTTAGTGGTCGAGCGGCTCACAGATACGCAGTATTTT.

In its sample, this clonotype was seen a few times. This chain joins TRBV4-1 and TRBJ2-7, with 11 bases fitting TRBD2. Germline-derived CDR1 and CDR2 are MGHRA and YSYEKL. The length of the CDR3 is 15 residues. V lost 4 bases and J lost 2; bases outside the gene matches: 4. Written as DNA, the CDR3 is TGCGCCAGCAGCCCCCTACTAGCGGGAGCCTACGAGCAGTACTTC. Residues: CASSPLLAGAYEQYF.

The chain employs TRBV12-3 or TRBV12-4 and TRBJ1-2; no firm D call. Trimming cost V 3 bases and J 6 bases, with 11 bases left between them. CDR3 length equals 13 residues. As DNA, the CDR3 is TGTGCCAGCAGTTTTGAACCCCAGGATGGCTACACCTTC. Translating gives CASSFEPQDGYTF.

The chain couples TRBV5-5 to TRBJ1-5; 7 nucleotides match TRBD1. The CDR3 spans 15 residues. The V gene's germline CDR1 is SGHKS and CDR2 YYEKEE (reference sequence). Germline trimming cut 0 bases from V and 5 bases from J; bases unmatched to any gene: 5. CDR3 coding DNA: TGTGCCAGCAGCTTGGGTCGACAGGGACATCAGCCCCAGCATTTT. It translates to CASSLGRQGHQPQHF. The full variable domain, rest sourced from reference TRBV5-5 and TRBJ1-5, is DAGVTQSPTHLIKTRGQQVTLRCSPISGHKSVSWYQQVLGQGPQFIFQYYEKEERGRGNFPDRFSARQFPNYSSELNVNALLLGDSALYLCASSLGRQGHQPQHFGDGTRLSIL.

This clonotype was seen many times. V gene TRBV7-2 combines with J gene TRBJ1-5; no firm D call. The CDR3 loop spans 15 amino acids. The V and J ends lost 5 bases and 2 bases respectively, with 13 bases between them. Germline V lookup: CDR1 SGHTA, CDR2 FQGNSA. For the CDR3, the DNA is TGTGCCAGCAGCCCGGGCAGTGCGGGCAATCAGCCCCAGCATTTT. This translates into CASSPGSAGNQPQHF.

For this clonotype: This could be a read error, since a much larger clone is one nucleotide away. The chain is built from TRBV7-2 and TRBJ1-2, with D uncertain. This CDR3 is built from 14 residues. Germline V gene data show CDR1 as SGHTA and CDR2 as FQGNSA. The CDR3 DNA follows: TGTGCCAGCAGCTTAATGGGCGGTGACTATTGCTACACCTTC. Protein sequence: CASSLMGGDYCYTF.

CDR3 residues: CASSNEGTNNEQFF. CDR3 nucleotide sequence: TGTGCCAGTAGTAACGAGGGGACGAACAATGAGCAGTTCTTC. The J gene is TRBJ2-1, the V gene TRBV19; D tentatively fits TRBD1 or TRBD2 (5 bases each). The V gene's germline CDR1 is LNHDA and CDR2 SQIVND (reference sequence). The CDR3 extends over 14 amino acids. V was pared by 4 bases and J by 5 bases, with 12 bases between.

The CDR3 sequence: CASSFPGVNIQYF. The CDR3 DNA reads as TGTGCCAGCAGCTTCCCGGGGGTAAACATTCAGTACTTC. The chain joins TRBV7-2 to TRBJ2-4; tentative D call: TRBD2 (6 bases). Germline CDR1 SGHTA, CDR2 FQGNSA. The CDR3 extends over 13 amino acids. The V end was cut by 3 bases, the J end by 6 bases, with 9 bases between.

The chain joins TRBV2 to TRBJ2-1; 9 bases map to TRBD2. CDR3 length equals 12 residues. CDR1 and CDR2 from the germline V gene are SNHLY and FYNNEI. V lost 7 bases and J lost 9; bases outside the gene matches: 4. CDR3 in DNA: TGTGCCAGCATAGGCGGGGGGGGTGAGCAGTTCTTC. As protein: CASIGGGGEQFF.

With respect to this clonotype: A read error may explain this, as a much larger clone is one base away. This chain links TRBV7-6 with TRBJ2-3; D not resolved. The CDR3 spans 15 residues. The germline CDR1 and CDR2 sequences are SGHVS and FNYEAQ. The CDR3, as DNA: TGTGCCAGCGGGCAGACTCTTTATGGCACAGATACGCAGTCTTTT. Protein: CASGQTLYGTDTQSF.

This clonotype was observed a handful of times. The chain recombines TRBV7-8 with TRBJ1-1; the D gene is possibly TRBD1 (5 bases). CDR1 and CDR2 from the germline V gene are SGHVS and FQNEAQ. V was shortened by 1 base and J by 0 bases, with 12 bases between the two germline ends. The CDR3 is 16 amino acids. The CDR3 spells CASSLGLEGMNTEAFF. Here the CDR3 DNA reads TGTGCCAGCAGCTTAGGTCTCGAGGGGATGAACACTGAAGCTTTCTTT.

This clonotype was seen only a few times. The CDR3 bases are TGTGCCAGCAGCTTTACTACCGTCCAAGAGACCCAGTACTTC. Amino acid sequence: CASSFTTVQETQYF. This chain connects TRBV11-2 to TRBJ2-5, with D uncertain. This CDR3 region has 14 residues. Germline values: CDR1 SGHAT, CDR2 FQNNGV. The V and J ends lost 3 bases and 1 base respectively, with 9 bases between them.

CDR3 protein: CASSVDRGPHEQYF. The CDR3, as DNA: TGTGCCAGCAGCGTAGATAGGGGGCCCCACGAGCAGTACTTC. The chain carries TRBV9 and TRBJ2-7, with 7 bases aligning to TRBD1. The CDR3 spans 14 residues. Per germline, CDR1 SGDLS and CDR2 YYNGEE. Trimming cost V 0 bases and J 5 bases; bases outside gene matches: 5.

The chain combines TRBV6-2 or TRBV6-3 with TRBJ2-3, with D perhaps TRBD2 (6 bases). With 7 bases removed from V and 4 bases from J, the gap between germline ends came to 15 bases. The germline V gene has CDR1 MNHEY and CDR2 SVGEGT. This CDR3 contains 14 residues. CDR3 in amino acids: CASIRCCGADTQYF. The DNA of the CDR3 is TGTGCCAGCATTCGCTGCTGCGGGGCAGATACGCAGTATTTT.

In this sample, this clonotype turned up a few times. The chain links TRBV7-3 to TRBJ1-1; D ambiguous. CDR1 SGHTA and CDR2 FQGTGA come from the germline V gene. The CDR3 has 14 amino acids. Deletions cut 5 bases from V and 3 bases from J, with 13 bases between. The CDR3 DNA is TGTGCCAGCAGCGGGTACAGCTTGCACACTGAAGCTTTCTTT. This translates into CASSGYSLHTEAFF. Supplemented by reference TRBV7-3 and TRBJ1-1, the full variable domain reads GAGVSQTPSNKVTEKGKYVELRCDPISGHTALYWYRQSLGQGPEFLIYFQGTGAADDSGLPNDRFFAVRPEGSVSTLKIQRTERGDSAVYLCASSGYSLHTEAFFGQGTRLTVV.